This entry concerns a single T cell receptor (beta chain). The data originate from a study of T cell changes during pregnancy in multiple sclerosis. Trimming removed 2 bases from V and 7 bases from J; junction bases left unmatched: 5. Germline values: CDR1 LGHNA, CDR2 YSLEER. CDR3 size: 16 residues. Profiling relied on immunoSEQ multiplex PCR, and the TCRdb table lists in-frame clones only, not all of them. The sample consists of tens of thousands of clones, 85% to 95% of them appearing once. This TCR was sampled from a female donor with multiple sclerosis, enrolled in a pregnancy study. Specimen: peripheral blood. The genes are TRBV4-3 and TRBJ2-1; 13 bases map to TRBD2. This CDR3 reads CASSQTGLAGDNEQFF. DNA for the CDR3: TGCGCCAGCAGCCAAACTGGACTAGCGGGAGATAATGAGCAGTTCTTC.